The rows below give T cell receptor beta chains drawn from one sample of a study of T cells in Graves' hyperthyroidism and ophthalmopathy. MiXCR was run by TCRdb on the multiplex PCR reads, yielding one entry per CDR3 protein. The sample holds about 560,000 distinct CDR3 sequences, around 15% seen once. Source material: blood. These receptor sequences come from a woman aged 18 to 35 with Graves' hyperthyroidism. Both conserved end residues are part of each CDR3. The order of the fields is V gene, J gene, D gene, clone size, CDR3 DNA, CDR3 protein. A D gene is named only where the DNA matches it firmly. Clone size, where shown, is once, few, many, or a class for clones that have expanded.

V: TRBV5-1; J: TRBJ1-2; D: .; size: many; DNA: TGCGCCAGCAGCTTGTCGGACAGACCCTATGGCTACACCTTC; CDR3: CASSLSDRPYGYTF
V: TRBV5-1; J: TRBJ2-1; D: .; size: few; DNA: TGCGCCAGCAGCAAACAAACTAGTTCCAATGAGCAGTTCTTC; CDR3: CASSKQTSSNEQFF
V: TRBV29-1; J: TRBJ1-5; D: .; size: few; DNA: TGCAGCGTTAGACAGGCAGGACAGCCCCAGCATTTT; CDR3: CSVRQAGQPQHF
V: TRBV20-1; J: TRBJ2-7; D: TRBD2; size: many; DNA: TGCAGTGCTGGGGGGGGACTAGCGGGGTTTTACGAGCAGTACTTC; CDR3: CSAGGGLAGFYEQYF
V: TRBV3-1; J: TRBJ2-7; D: TRBD2; size: many; DNA: TGTGCCAGCAGCCAAACTAGCGGGGGGCTGTACGAGCAGTACTTC; CDR3: CASSQTSGGLYEQYF
V: TRBV7-8; J: TRBJ2-5; D: .; size: many; DNA: TGTGCCAGCAGCTTAAGTGCCGGACTACCCCAAGAGACCCAGTACTTC; CDR3: CASSLSAGLPQETQYF
V: TRBV29-1; J: TRBJ1-4; D: .; size: .; DNA: TGCAGCGTTATTTCAGTTCTAGGTGAAAAACTGTTTTTT; CDR3: CSVISVLGEKLFF
V: TRBV15; J: TRBJ1-5; D: .; size: many; DNA: TGTGCCACCAGCAGAGGGGAACAGCCCCAGCATTTT; CDR3: CATSRGEQPQHF
V: TRBV7-2; J: TRBJ2-7; D: .; size: few; DNA: TGTGCCAGCAGCCGCGGCGTATTCAACGAGCAGTACTTC; CDR3: CASSRGVFNEQYF
V: TRBV29-1; J: TRBJ2-1; D: .; size: many; DNA: TGCAGCCTACAGTGGAGAAATGAGCAGTTCTTC; CDR3: CSLQWRNEQFF
V: TRBV7-2; J: TRBJ1-2; D: .; size: many; DNA: TGTGCCAGCGGCCTCCAGGGAACTCTTTCTCGGTATGGCTACACCTTC; CDR3: CASGLQGTLSRYGYTF
V: TRBV20-1; J: TRBJ2-7; D: TRBD2; size: few; DNA: TGCAGTGGTGAACTAGCGGGGATATACGAGCAGTACTTC; CDR3: CSGELAGIYEQYF
V: TRBV7-9; J: TRBJ2-1; D: TRBD2; size: few; DNA: TGTGCCAGCAGCTTGGGACTAGCGGTCCATGAGCAGTTCTTC; CDR3: CASSLGLAVHEQFF
V: TRBV10-3; J: TRBJ2-3; D: .; size: many; DNA: TGTGCCATCAGTGACCAGCCTCACGGCACAGATACGCAGTATTTT; CDR3: CAISDQPHGTDTQYF
V: TRBV7-9; J: TRBJ2-3; D: TRBD2; size: few; DNA: TGTGCCAGCAGCCTTAAACTAGCGGGGGGCGGAGATACGCAGTATTTT; CDR3: CASSLKLAGGGDTQYF
V: TRBV6-1; J: TRBJ2-5; D: TRBD2; size: .; DNA: TGTGCCAGCAAAGGGACTAGCGGGGGGACGGGGGAGACCCAGTACTTC; CDR3: CASKGTSGGTGETQYF
V: TRBV10-3; J: TRBJ1-2; D: .; size: many; DNA: TGTGCCATCAGTGAGTCAGAGGATGGCTACACCTTC; CDR3: CAISESEDGYTF
V: TRBV6-2/TRBV6-3; J: TRBJ2-2; D: .; size: few; DNA: TGTGCCAGCAGGCAGGGACCCGGGGAGCTGTTTTTT; CDR3: CASRQGPGELFF
V: TRBV2; J: TRBJ2-7; D: .; size: many; DNA: TGTGCCAGCAGAGAATATCTAGATAGGCCCTACGAGCAGTACTTC; CDR3: CASREYLDRPYEQYF
V: TRBV19; J: TRBJ2-7; D: .; size: .; DNA: TGTGCCAGTAGCGGCGCGGGACACACCTACGAGCAGTACTTC; CDR3: CASSGAGHTYEQYF
V: TRBV3-1; J: TRBJ2-2; D: TRBD2; size: few; DNA: TGTGCCAGCAGCCAAGACTCCAGCGGGGGCGGGGAGCTGTTTTTT; CDR3: CASSQDSSGGGELFF
V: TRBV2; J: TRBJ1-5; D: .; size: many; DNA: TGTGCCAGCAACTTCGCTCTCAATCAGCCCCAGCATTTT; CDR3: CASNFALNQPQHF
V: TRBV14; J: TRBJ1-4; D: TRBD1; size: .; DNA: TGTGCCAGCAGCCAAGAAGACAGGGGCGAAAAACTGTTTTTT; CDR3: CASSQEDRGEKLFF
V: TRBV28; J: TRBJ2-7; D: TRBD2; size: many; DNA: TGTGCCAGCCGGGGGGGTAGCGGGAGGCTATCCTACGAGCAGTACTTC; CDR3: CASRGGSGRLSYEQYF
V: TRBV18; J: TRBJ1-1; D: .; size: many; DNA: TGTGCCAGCTCACCCCGGGACTCGAACACTGAAGCTTTCTTT; CDR3: CASSPRDSNTEAFF
V: TRBV2; J: TRBJ2-1; D: .; size: many; DNA: TGTGCCAGCATGCGGGACTCCACTTACAATGAGCAGTTCTTC; CDR3: CASMRDSTYNEQFF
V: TRBV7-8; J: TRBJ1-4; D: .; size: .; DNA: TGTGCCAGCAGCTTAGTCGAGGGAGAAAAACTGTTTTTT; CDR3: CASSLVEGEKLFF
V: TRBV20-1; J: TRBJ1-2; D: .; size: few; DNA: TGCAGTGCTATGGGACGGAATAACTATGGCTACACCTTC; CDR3: CSAMGRNNYGYTF
V: TRBV11-3; J: TRBJ2-5; D: TRBD2; size: many; DNA: TGTGCCAGCAGCTCCTCCCGGACTAGCGGGGGGGTGGAAGAGACCCAGTACTTC; CDR3: CASSSSRTSGGVEETQYF
V: TRBV6-1; J: TRBJ1-2; D: .; size: few; DNA: TGTGCCAGCAGTGAAGATAAAGGGGCGCCCTATGGCTACACCTTC; CDR3: CASSEDKGAPYGYTF
V: TRBV19; J: TRBJ1-2; D: .; size: few; DNA: TGTGCCAGTAGCCGTTCCGGATCCGGCTACACCTTC; CDR3: CASSRSGSGYTF
V: TRBV6-5; J: TRBJ2-7; D: TRBD2; size: many; DNA: TGTGCCAGCAGTTACTCGACCAGCGGGGGTGGCTACGAGCAGTACTTC; CDR3: CASSYSTSGGGYEQYF
V: TRBV5-1; J: TRBJ2-7; D: .; size: few; DNA: TGCGCCAGCAGCTTGGTGGGGGGAAATGCCTACGAGCAGTACTTC; CDR3: CASSLVGGNAYEQYF
V: TRBV6-1; J: TRBJ2-1; D: TRBD2; size: many; DNA: TGTGCCAGCAGTGAAGAGGCGGGAGGGGTCACTGAGCAGTTCTTC; CDR3: CASSEEAGGVTEQFF
V: TRBV7-6; J: TRBJ2-1; D: .; size: few; DNA: TGTGCCAGCGGAGGGATGGCTGGGTATGAGCAGTTCTTC; CDR3: CASGGMAGYEQFF
V: TRBV20-1; J: TRBJ2-3; D: TRBD2; size: .; DNA: TGCAGTGCTAGGGGGACTAGCGGGAGGGGTGCTAGCACAGATACGCAGTATTTT; CDR3: CSARGTSGRGASTDTQYF
V: TRBV20-1; J: TRBJ2-1; D: TRBD2; size: .; DNA: TGCAGTGTCAGGGCGGGACTAGCGGCGGGTGAGCAGTTCTTC; CDR3: CSVRAGLAAGEQFF
V: TRBV7-9; J: TRBJ2-7; D: .; size: .; DNA: TGTGCCAGCAGCGGGAGTTTTAACGAGCAGTACTTC; CDR3: CASSGSFNEQYF
V: TRBV3-1; J: TRBJ2-3; D: .; size: many; DNA: TGTGCCAGCAGCCCCGAGTGGGAGGATACGCAGTATTTT; CDR3: CASSPEWEDTQYF
V: TRBV7-2; J: TRBJ2-1; D: TRBD2; size: many; DNA: TGTGCCAGCAGCGACCCCCTAGCGGGAGGTTTAAGTGAGCAGTTCTTC; CDR3: CASSDPLAGGLSEQFF
V: TRBV11-1; J: TRBJ2-7; D: TRBD1; size: many; DNA: TGTGCCAGCAGCTTGGACAGGGGGGACGAGCAGTACTTC; CDR3: CASSLDRGDEQYF
V: TRBV18; J: TRBJ1-5; D: .; size: .; DNA: TGTGCCAGCTCGGAGGACAGTCCCAATCAGCCCCAGCATTTT; CDR3: CASSEDSPNQPQHF
V: TRBV12-3/TRBV12-4; J: TRBJ2-7; D: .; size: many; DNA: TGTGCCAGCAGGGATCCTAGCTCCTACGAGCAGTACTTC; CDR3: CASRDPSSYEQYF
V: TRBV2; J: TRBJ2-7; D: TRBD2; size: many; DNA: TGTGCCAGCAGCTCCGGGACTAGCCTCACCTACGAGCAGTACTTC; CDR3: CASSSGTSLTYEQYF
V: TRBV9; J: TRBJ2-1; D: .; size: few; DNA: TGTGCCAGCAGCGTAGCGGAGGGCACCTACAATGAGCAGTTCTTC; CDR3: CASSVAEGTYNEQFF
V: TRBV9; J: TRBJ1-4; D: .; size: many; DNA: TGTGCCAGCAGCGTAGGACCTAATGAAAAACTGTTTTTT; CDR3: CASSVGPNEKLFF
V: TRBV12-3/TRBV12-4; J: TRBJ2-7; D: TRBD2; size: .; DNA: TGTGCCAGCAGTACACTTCCCGGGACTAGCGGGAGCTCCTACGAGCAGTACTTC; CDR3: CASSTLPGTSGSSYEQYF
V: TRBV27; J: TRBJ2-2; D: TRBD1; size: few; DNA: TGTGCCAGCAGTTCACAGGGGGATCCCGGGGAGCTGTTTTTT; CDR3: CASSSQGDPGELFF
V: TRBV20-1; J: TRBJ2-5; D: TRBD2; size: few; DNA: TGCAGTGCTATGGGACTAGCGGGAGTGGTCCAAGAGACCCAGTACTTC; CDR3: CSAMGLAGVVQETQYF
V: TRBV9; J: TRBJ2-1; D: .; size: few; DNA: TGTGCCAGCAGTTTCACAGGGTACGGTGAGCAGTTCTTC; CDR3: CASSFTGYGEQFF
V: TRBV9; J: TRBJ2-1; D: TRBD2; size: .; DNA: TGTGCCAGCAGCGTGGGGACTAGCCCCTACAATGAGCAGTTCTTC; CDR3: CASSVGTSPYNEQFF
V: TRBV20-1; J: TRBJ2-1; D: .; size: .; DNA: TGCAGTGCTAGATCAGGGGGACTTTACAATGAGCAGTTCTTC; CDR3: CSARSGGLYNEQFF
V: TRBV10-2; J: TRBJ1-4; D: TRBD1; size: .; DNA: TGCGCCAGCGGCGGACAGGGGGCTAGCGAAAAACTGTTTTTT; CDR3: CASGGQGASEKLFF
V: TRBV9; J: TRBJ2-5; D: TRBD2; size: many; DNA: TGTGCCAGCAGCGTTCGGGACTATCAAGAGACCCAGTACTTC; CDR3: CASSVRDYQETQYF
V: TRBV6-5; J: TRBJ1-5; D: .; size: .; DNA: TGTGCCAGCAGTTACTTTTCCCGGGGGGATCAGCCCCAGCATTTT; CDR3: CASSYFSRGDQPQHF
V: TRBV10-3; J: TRBJ2-7; D: TRBD1; size: .; DNA: TGTGCCATCAGTATGGGACAGGGGGCGAACTACGAGCAGTACTTC; CDR3: CAISMGQGANYEQYF
V: TRBV6-1; J: TRBJ1-5; D: .; size: .; DNA: TGTGCCAGCAGCCGGACGGAGAGCCAGCCCCAGCATTTT; CDR3: CASSRTESQPQHF
V: TRBV2; J: TRBJ2-7; D: TRBD2; size: many; DNA: TGTGCCAGCAGCGTTGATAGCGGGATGGGTGAGCAGTACTTC; CDR3: CASSVDSGMGEQYF
V: TRBV6-1; J: TRBJ1-2; D: .; size: many; DNA: TGTGCCAGCAGTGAGCGAAGGGTCTACTATGGCTACACCTTC; CDR3: CASSERRVYYGYTF
V: TRBV12-3/TRBV12-4; J: TRBJ2-6; D: .; size: once; DNA: TGTGCCAGCAGTTTAGCCGGGACAGGGGCCAACGTCCTGACTTTC; CDR3: CASSLAGTGANVLTF